A single sample gave rise to the 28 T cell receptor beta chains below, sequenced in a study of shared clonotypes between healthy human individuals. This table comes from immunoSEQ multiplex PCR, and its TCRdb copy is limited to in-frame clones, with some not included. The profile shows around 1.4 million clones, 98% of them singletons. Sequenced input: naive CD4+ T cells sorted from blood. The subset is: CD45RA+ positively selected. The source of these receptors is a man aged 25-40 years in good health.

This clone appeared once. V usage is TRBV18 and J usage is TRBJ2-7, with D perhaps given as TRBD1 or TRBD2 (5 bases each). The germline CDR1 and CDR2 sequences are KGHSH and LQKENI. V gave up 6 bases and J gave up 2 bases, with 14 bases separating them. The CDR3 has 14 residues. This CDR3 is CASSRDGFPYEQYF. DNA of the CDR3: TGTGCCAGCTCGAGGGACGGGTTCCCCTACGAGCAGTACTTC.

The CDR3 loop is CASSWGIAGDQLGEQYF. The CDR3, as DNA: TGTGCCAGCAGCTGGGGAATAGCGGGAGATCAGTTGGGCGAGCAGTACTTC. This chain connects TRBV27 to TRBJ2-7; the match to TRBD2 covers 9 bases. Germline V gene sequence: CDR1 MNHEY, CDR2 SMNVEV (reference sequence). The CDR3 length is 17 residues. The V and J ends lost 6 bases and 6 bases, in that order; junction bases with no gene match: 18.

The V call is TRBV19, the J call TRBJ1-4; D may be TRBD1 (6 bases). The V end lost 4 bases, the J end lost 5 bases, and 11 bases lay between the germline ends. The germline V gene has CDR1 LNHDA and CDR2 SQIVND (reference sequence). CDR3 size: 14 residues. In DNA, the CDR3 is TGTGCCAGTAGTACCACAGGGCTCAATGAAAAACTGTTTTTT. This gives the protein CASSTTGLNEKLFF.

The V and J genes are TRBV7-3 and TRBJ2-1; 10 bases line up with TRBD2. The CDR3 totals 16 residues. J gave up 5 bases and V 5 bases, and 9 bases lay outside the gene matches. CDR1 and CDR2 from the germline V gene are SGHTA and FQGTGA. CDR3 protein: CASSLYSGRAHNEQFF. The CDR3 DNA reads as TGTGCCAGCAGCCTCTACAGCGGGAGGGCCCACAATGAGCAGTTCTTC.

J is TRBJ2-5 and V is TRBV5-1, with a weak D call TRBD2 (6 bases). Germline assignment: CDR1 SGHRS and CDR2 YFSETQ. The CDR3 runs 14 residues. V was cut by 1 base and J by 4 bases, with 11 bases left in between. The CDR3 bases are TGCGCCAGCAGCTTGACGTCCGGGGGAGAGACCCAGTACTTC. It is translated as CASSLTSGGETQYF.

The chain is built from TRBV7-6 and TRBJ2-2, with 13 bases aligning to TRBD2. Germline V gene lookup returns CDR1 SGHVS and CDR2 FNYEAQ. The CDR3 has 16 residues. Germline trimming cut 5 bases from V and 7 bases from J; bases unmatched to any gene: 7. The CDR3 DNA follows: TGTGCCAGCAGCCTTGGACTAGCGGGAGCAAACGGGGAGCTGTTTTTT. Translation gives CASSLGLAGANGELFF.

As to this clone: With a far larger clone one base away, a read error is the likely cause. Other DNA sequences in the same sample also yield this CDR3. The rearrangement uses TRBV15 and TRBJ2-1, with a tentative D call TRBD2 (6 bases). The CDR3 extends over 13 amino acids. Germline V CDR1 and CDR2: LNHNV, YYDKDF (reference sequence). Trimming shortened V by 1 base and J by 13 bases, and 14 bases separated the two germline ends. CDR3 loop: CATSRVSGEEQFF. In nucleotides, the CDR3 is TGTGCCACCAGCAGAGTTTCGGGAGAAGAACAGTTCTTC.

The chain carries TRBV7-2 and TRBJ2-7; D is possibly TRBD1 (6 bases). CDR3 size: 13 residues. Trimming took 3 bases from V and 7 from J, leaving 13 bases between them. Germline V gene sequence: CDR1 SGHTA, CDR2 FQGNSA. The CDR3 DNA is TGTGCCAGCAGCTTTTCAGGGGCAGGGGAGCAGTACTTC. Protein: CASSFSGAGEQYF.

The chain employs TRBV9 and TRBJ2-3; 11 bases line up with TRBD2. This CDR3 is built from 15 residues. Trimming at V came to 3 bases and at J to 3 bases, leaving 3 bases not matched to a gene. The germline CDR1 and CDR2 sequences are SGDLS and YYNGEE. The chain's CDR3 is CASSAPSGGTDTQYF. CDR3 in DNA: TGTGCCAGCAGCGCACCTAGCGGGGGGACAGATACGCAGTATTTT.

The chain links TRBV11-2 to TRBJ2-5; D gene unclear. With 1 base removed from V and 4 bases from J, the gap between germline ends came to 10 bases. Germline-derived CDR1 and CDR2 are SGHAT and FQNNGV. There are 14 residues in the CDR3. The CDR3 DNA is TGTGCCAGCAGCTTAGTAGGGATTTTAGAGACCCAGTACTTC. It specifies CASSLVGILETQYF.

The rearrangement uses TRBV7-9 and TRBJ2-5, with a possible D match to TRBD2 (6 bases). CDR3 length: 15 amino acids. Germline V gene lookup returns CDR1 SEHNR and CDR2 FQNEAQ (reference sequence). The V gene lost 1 base and the J gene lost 4 bases, with 13 bases spanning the gap. The CDR3 protein is CASSLGREHRETQYF. The CDR3 region has the DNA TGTGCCAGCAGCTTAGGCCGGGAGCATAGAGAGACCCAGTACTTC.

The V gene is TRBV9, the J gene TRBJ2-1; 8 nucleotides align to TRBD2. V was clipped by 4 bases and J by 7 bases; unmatched bases: 10. The CDR3 consists of 15 residues. The germline CDR1 and CDR2 sequences are SGDLS and YYNGEE. CDR3 loop: CASSKGLGLGNEQFF. DNA for the CDR3: TGTGCCAGCAGCAAGGGACTAGGATTAGGGAATGAGCAGTTCTTC.

This chain connects TRBV28 to TRBJ2-1; 8 bases map to TRBD2. Trimming took 5 bases from V and 4 from J; bases not matched to a gene: 7. This CDR3 is 15 amino acids long. Germline V gives CDR1 MDHEN, CDR2 SYDVKM. The DNA of the CDR3 is TGTGCCAGCAGTACCACGGGACTAGGGTACAATGAGCAGTTCTTC. It yields the protein CASSTTGLGYNEQFF.

V is TRBV4-3 and J is TRBJ2-7, with D tentatively TRBD1 (5 bases). From germline, CDR1 is LGHNA and CDR2 YSLEER. The CDR3 runs to 11 residues. The germline V and J ends were trimmed by 1 base and 8 bases, with 6 bases remaining between them. CDR3 sequence reads: CASSQGGKQYF. The CDR3 DNA follows: TGCGCCAGCAGCCAAGGGGGCAAGCAGTACTTC.

The chain employs TRBV5-6 and TRBJ2-7; D unclear. This CDR3 contains 14 residues. Germline CDR1 SGHDT, CDR2 YYEEEE. V was pared by 2 bases and J by 0 bases, with 9 bases between. CDR3 sequence (DNA): TGTGCCAGCAGCTTCCGGCCGAGCTCCTACGAGCAGTACTTC. Protein sequence: CASSFRPSSYEQYF.

The chain is built from TRBV6-1 and TRBJ2-5; TRBD1 is a possible D gene (5 bases). Trimming took off 8 bases at V and 2 bases at J, with 15 bases between the two ends. This CDR3 is built from 14 residues. Germline CDR1 is MNHNS and CDR2 is SASEGT. The CDR3 coding sequence is TGTGCCAGCTCGTTCTTAGGGGAACAAGAGACCCAGTACTTC. Its protein product is CASSFLGEQETQYF.

The gene calls are TRBV10-3 and TRBJ2-2; 10 bases are shared with TRBD2. The CDR3 is 19 residues long. Germline assignment: CDR1 ENHRY and CDR2 SYGVKD. J was trimmed by 2 bases and V by 2 bases; bases with no gene match: 11. The CDR3, as DNA: TGTGCCATCAGTGAGCTGACTAGCGGGCCCATTTTAAACACCGGGGAGCTGTTTTTT. Translated, it gives CAISELTSGPILNTGELFF.

V usage is TRBV27 and J usage is TRBJ1-1; possibly TRBD1 for D (5 bases). Trimming took 5 bases from V and 7 from J, leaving 20 bases between them. The CDR3 extends over 15 amino acids. Germline V gives CDR1 MNHEY, CDR2 SMNVEV (reference sequence). The CDR3 DNA reads TGTGCCAGCAGTCAAAGGGCCCAGGGAGTGCTTGAAGCTTTCTTT. This codes for CASSQRAQGVLEAFF.

J is TRBJ2-2 and V is TRBV11-2, with D uncertain. Germline V gene sequence: CDR1 SGHAT, CDR2 FQNNGV. Trimming removed 3 bases at V and 7 bases at J, with 12 bases between. The CDR3 sequence is 14 residues long. This CDR3 is CASSFLLRNGELFF. CDR3 DNA: TGTGCCAGCAGCTTCCTTCTACGGAACGGGGAGCTGTTTTTT.

The rearrangement links TRBV19 to TRBJ2-1, with TRBD2 matching 7 bases. V shed 7 bases, J shed 6 bases, and the junction held 9 bases outside the gene matches. Germline loops: CDR1 LNHDA, CDR2 SQIVND (reference sequence). This CDR3 region has 14 residues. The CDR3 reads CASKRSPSGNEQFF. In DNA, the CDR3 is TGTGCCAGTAAAAGGTCGCCTAGCGGCAATGAGCAGTTCTTC.

The V and J genes are TRBV11-1 and TRBJ2-5, with D perhaps matching TRBD1 (5 bases). V was shortened by 5 bases and J by 4 bases, with 14 bases between the two germline ends. The CDR3 consists of 14 residues. Germline V CDR1 and CDR2: SGHAT, FQDESV (reference sequence). The CDR3 DNA reads as TGTGCCAGCAGCGGCTATGGGGCTTCAGAGACCCAGTACTTC. Encoded protein: CASSGYGASETQYF.

Notes on this clone: Other DNA sequences from this sample encode an identical CDR3 as well. The V and J genes are TRBV11-3 and TRBJ2-7; 8 positions match TRBD1. The CDR3 is 14 residues long. CDR1 and CDR2 from the germline V gene are SGHNT and YENEEA. V dropped 4 bases and J dropped 2; count of bases not matched to a gene: 4. As DNA, the CDR3 is TGTGCCAGCAGCTCTGGACAGGGCGCCTACGAGCAGTACTTC. Protein sequence: CASSSGQGAYEQYF.

The V gene is TRBV18, the J gene TRBJ1-4; the D is unclear. CDR1 is KGHSH and CDR2 is LQKENI in the germline V gene. V lost 4 bases to trimming and J lost 4 bases, with 16 bases between them. The CDR3 consists of 16 residues. The CDR3 sequence: CASSQGSVAFNEKLFF. The CDR3 DNA is TGTGCCAGCTCACAGGGATCCGTCGCTTTTAATGAAAAACTGTTTTTT.

The chain couples TRBV27 to TRBJ1-2; 7 positions match TRBD1. Germline V gives CDR1 MNHEY, CDR2 SMNVEV (reference sequence). The CDR3 loop spans 14 amino acids. V was pared by 7 bases and J by 2 bases, with 7 bases of the junction left unmatched. The CDR3 nucleotides are TGTGCCAGCAAAACCAGGGGGATGAACTATGGCTACACCTTC. It is translated as CASKTRGMNYGYTF.

The chain recombines TRBV9 with TRBJ2-1; D might be TRBD2 (6 bases). This CDR3 is 15 amino acids long. Per germline, CDR1 SGDLS and CDR2 YYNGEE. Trimming took off 6 bases at V and 5 bases at J, with 18 bases between the two ends. CDR3 sequence: CASTPRVAGNNEQFF. Here the CDR3 DNA reads TGTGCCAGCACTCCTCGCGTGGCGGGGAACAATGAGCAGTTCTTC. Variable domain in full (rest from reference TRBV9 and TRBJ2-1): DSGVTQTPKHLITATGQRVTLRCSPRSGDLSVYWYQQSLDQGLQFLIQYYNGEERAKGNILERFSAQQFPDLHSELNLSSLELGDSALYFCASTPRVAGNNEQFFGPGTRLTVL.

The rearrangement joins TRBV15 to TRBJ2-1; D gene uncertain. The CDR3 is 15 amino acids. V shed 0 bases and J shed 11 bases, with 17 bases lying between them. Germline V CDR1 and CDR2: LNHNV, YYDKDF (reference sequence). CDR3 sequence reads: CATSRDRNRILKQFF. CDR3 sequence (DNA): TGTGCCACCAGCAGAGATCGAAATCGAATTTTGAAGCAGTTCTTC.

This clone was recorded once. CDR3 coding DNA: TGCGCCAGCAGCCAAGATCGTGGGCGACCAGATACGCAGTATTTT. Its translation: CASSQDRGRPDTQYF. This sequence joins TRBV4-1 and TRBJ2-3; D not resolved. Germline loops: CDR1 MGHRA, CDR2 YSYEKL. The CDR3 totals 15 residues. V lost 0 bases and J lost 4, with 11 bases in between.

The chain's CDR3 is CASSTRQGSTDTQYF. In nucleotides, the CDR3 is TGTGCCAGCAGCACCCGACAGGGAAGCACAGATACGCAGTATTTT. The chain has TRBV7-8 and TRBJ2-3, with 7 bases fitting TRBD1. Losses at the gene ends were 5 bases for V and 0 bases for J; bases not matched to a gene: 5. The CDR3 runs to 15 residues. Germline values: CDR1 SGHVS, CDR2 FQNEAQ.